One and the same sample provided the 16 T cell receptor beta chains below, sequenced in a study of blood T cell repertoires in COVID-19. Using immunoSEQ multiplex PCR, the repertoire was profiled, and TCRdb retains in-frame clones only, with some absent. The data hold about 210,000 clones, with 84% observed a single time. Sequenced material: peripheral blood. These receptors were obtained from a woman older than 75 with COVID-19, enrolled during active disease.

This chain joins TRBV2 and TRBJ2-3, with TRBD1 as a possible D gene (6 bases). The CDR3 has 16 amino acids. Per germline, CDR1 SNHLY and CDR2 FYNNEI. V lost 2 bases and J 0 bases, leaving 12 bases between the germline ends. The chain's CDR3 is CASSERDIPSTDTQYF. As DNA, the CDR3 is TGTGCCAGCAGTGAAAGGGACATCCCCAGCACAGATACGCAGTATTTT.

This clone was found once. V gene TRBV11-3 combines with J gene TRBJ2-2, with 10 bases matching TRBD2. The germline V gene encodes CDR1 SGHNT and CDR2 YENEEA. Trimming took 5 bases from V and 4 from J; bases not matched to a gene: 4. The CDR3 is made up of 15 amino acids. This chain's CDR3 is CASSPSGGGTGELFF. Here the CDR3 DNA reads TGTGCCAGCAGCCCGAGCGGGGGGGGCACCGGGGAGCTGTTTTTT.

Written as DNA, the CDR3 is TGTGCCAGCAGCGTAGTGCAGGGGACAAATGAAAAACTGTTTTTT. This sequence encodes CASSVVQGTNEKLFF. V gene TRBV9 combines with J gene TRBJ1-4; a possible D gene is TRBD1 (6 bases). Germline CDR1 reads SGDLS; CDR2 reads YYNGEE. Deletions cut 0 bases from V and 5 bases from J, with 11 bases between. The CDR3 length is 15 residues.

This clone was counted between two and nine times. CDR3 coding DNA: TGCGCCAGCAGCCAGAGCCACGGGGGGGGAAACGAGCAGTACTTC. Its protein is CASSQSHGGGNEQYF. The chain recombines TRBV4-1 with TRBJ2-7, with 8 positions matching TRBD2. The CDR3 is 15 residues long. Germline assignment: CDR1 MGHRA and CDR2 YSYEKL. Trimming removed 3 bases from V and 5 bases from J; junction bases left unmatched: 9.

As for this clone: At the DNA level, this CDR3 is encoded by other sequences in the same sample as well. In DNA form, the CDR3 reads TGCAGCGTTGAAACGGGGGTCCGTGAGACCCAGTACTTC. This translates into CSVETGVRETQYF. This chain uses TRBV29-1 with TRBJ2-5; tentatively, D is TRBD2 (6 bases). CDR1 and CDR2 (germline): SQVTM, ANQGSEA. Trimming cost V 2 bases and J 5 bases, with 12 bases left between them. The CDR3 has 13 residues.

The CDR3, as DNA: TGTGCCAGCAGCTTAGCGACGCGGGGGGGCCCAGAGACCCAGTACTTC. Protein: CASSLATRGGPETQYF. V is TRBV7-2 and J is TRBJ2-5, with 9 bases aligning to TRBD2. This CDR3 region has 16 residues. The V segment lost 0 bases and the J segment 4 bases; nucleotides outside the gene matches: 6. The germline CDR1 and CDR2 sequences are SGHTA and FQGNSA.

The rearrangement uses TRBV10-3 and TRBJ1-6; the match to TRBD1 covers 7 bases. Germline-derived CDR1 and CDR2 are ENHRY and SYGVKD. The CDR3 spans 15 residues. With V trimmed by 0 bases and J by 7 bases, 3 bases remained unmatched. The CDR3 DNA reads TGTGCCATCAGTGAGTCAAGGGGGCAAAATTCACCCCTCCACTTT. Protein sequence: CAISESRGQNSPLHF.

J is TRBJ2-7 and V is TRBV5-1; TRBD1 is a possible D gene (6 bases). The CDR3 has 13 amino acids. The germline V gene has CDR1 SGHRS and CDR2 YFSETQ. The ends were cut back, 4 bases at V and 2 bases at J, with 10 bases in the middle. CDR3 bases: TGCGCCAGCAGCCCGGGACAAACCTACGAGCAGTACTTC. The encoded protein is CASSPGQTYEQYF. The complete variable domain, with remaining parts taken from reference TRBV5-1 and TRBJ2-7, reads KAGVTQTPRYLIKTRGQQVTLSCSPISGHRSVSWYQQTPGQGLQFLFEYFSETQRNKGNFPGRFSGRQFSNSRSEMNVSTLELGDSALYLCASSPGQTYEQYFGPGTRLTVT.

V and J are TRBV11-2 and TRBJ1-1, with 8 positions matching TRBD1. The CDR3 contains 15 residues. The junction had 9 bases not matched to a gene; V was cut back by 5 bases and J by 4 bases. Germline-derived CDR1 and CDR2 are SGHAT and FQNNGV. CDR3: CASSPWTGTGTEAFF. CDR3 nucleotides: TGTGCCAGCAGCCCGTGGACAGGGACGGGCACTGAAGCTTTCTTT. The full variable domain, its missing parts supplied by reference TRBV11-2 and TRBJ1-1, is EAGVAQSPRYKIIEKRQSVAFWCNPISGHATLYWYQQILGQGPKLLIQFQNNGVVDDSQLPKDRFSAERLKGVDSTLKIQPAKLEDSAVYLCASSPWTGTGTEAFFGQGTRLTVV.

V gene TRBV18 combines with J gene TRBJ2-5, with a tentative D call TRBD1 (5 bases). The V and J ends lost 3 bases and 4 bases respectively, with 15 bases between them. This CDR3 has 15 residues. Looked up from germline, CDR1 is KGHSH and CDR2 is LQKENI. In DNA, the CDR3 is TGTGCCAGCTCACCCCTGGCAGGGTTGGGAGAGACCCAGTACTTC. As protein: CASSPLAGLGETQYF.

The rearrangement links TRBV9 to TRBJ1-2; D possibly corresponds to TRBD1 (5 bases). The V gene lost 4 bases and the J gene lost 6 bases, with 16 bases spanning the gap. The CDR3 is 14 residues long. Per germline, CDR1 SGDLS and CDR2 YYNGEE. CDR3 amino acids: CASSPSAGKDGYTF. CDR3 coding DNA: TGTGCCAGCAGCCCGTCGGCAGGGAAAGATGGCTACACCTTC.

The rearrangement links TRBV2 to TRBJ1-2, with 8 bases that match TRBD1. Germline-derived CDR1 and CDR2 are SNHLY and FYNNEI. This CDR3 has 15 residues. The junction had 8 bases not matched to a gene; V was cut back by 7 bases and J by 1 base. This CDR3 is CASTLRDRNNYGYTF. The CDR3 DNA follows: TGTGCCAGCACTCTTCGGGACAGGAATAACTATGGCTACACCTTC.

This clone showed up just a few times. The chain recombines TRBV18 with TRBJ2-5, with 8 bases aligning to TRBD1. Germline trimming cut 2 bases from V and 1 base from J; bases unmatched to any gene: 6. This CDR3 spans 16 amino acids. The germline V gene encodes CDR1 KGHSH and CDR2 LQKENI. CDR3 sequence reads: CASSPLSGGFQETQYF. CDR3 DNA sequence: TGTGCCAGCTCACCATTGTCAGGGGGCTTCCAAGAGACCCAGTACTTC.

Remarks on this clone: Within the sample, other DNA sequences also encode this same CDR3. The chain uses TRBV10-3 and TRBJ2-5; no firm D call. This CDR3 has 14 amino acids. V was trimmed by 0 bases and J by 1 base, leaving 6 bases between them. CDR1 and CDR2 (germline): ENHRY, SYGVKD. The CDR3 sequence: CAISESPGQETQYF. The CDR3 DNA reads as TGTGCCATCAGTGAGTCGCCAGGCCAAGAGACCCAGTACTTC.

The chain has TRBV10-3 and TRBJ1-5; D unclear. V lost 0 bases to trimming and J lost 1 base, with 10 bases between them. This CDR3 has 16 amino acids. In germline, CDR1 is ENHRY, CDR2 SYGVKD. CDR3 region: CAISESGGSSNQPQHF. For the CDR3, the DNA is TGTGCCATCAGTGAGTCCGGAGGGTCCAGCAATCAGCCCCAGCATTTT.

J is TRBJ2-1 and V is TRBV5-1, with a tentative D call TRBD2 (5 bases). CDR1 is SGHRS, CDR2 YFSETQ, per germline. With 4 bases removed from V and 6 bases from J, the gap between germline ends came to 14 bases. The CDR3 contains 14 residues. DNA of the CDR3: TGCGCCAGCAGCGCGGGTCTGGAGGCCAATGAGCAGTTCTTC. Translation: CASSAGLEANEQFF.